A selection of T cell receptor beta chains follows, all from one sample in a study of CD4+ T cells in melanoma. Only in-frame clones appear in the TCRdb table, and some are missing; sequencing was by immunoSEQ multiplex PCR. The data contain 90,000 to 130,000 clones, 92% of them singletons. Sequencing was carried out using peripheral blood. The receptor set was obtained from a human donor with melanoma. CDR3s include the opening cysteine and the closing phenylalanine or tryptophan. D genes are given only for firm matches. Clone size, where shown, is once, few, many, or a class for clones that have expanded.

length | size | J | D | V | DNA | CDR3
13 | . | TRBJ1-2 | . | TRBV7-3 | TGTGCCAGCAGCTTTGGGGGAAACCTCGGCTACACCTTC | CASSFGGNLGYTF
14 | . | TRBJ1-2 | . | TRBV5-6 | TGTGCCAGCAGCTTGGCCGTCCGGGGCTATGGCTACACCTTC | CASSLAVRGYGYTF
15 | . | TRBJ1-2 | . | TRBV19 | TGTGCCAGTAGAGCCGAGTCACGTTGGTATGATGGCTACACCTTC | CASRAESRWYDGYTF
16 | . | TRBJ2-3 | . | TRBV11-2 | TGTGCCAGCAGCCTCATGGGGGGGCGGACCACAGATACGCAGTATTTT | CASSLMGGRTTDTQYF
15 | once | TRBJ1-1 | . | TRBV7-2 | TGTGCCAGCAGCTTTCAACCGGGGGGCGATTCTGAAGCTTTCTTT | CASSFQPGGDSEAFF
15 | . | TRBJ1-3 | TRBD1 | TRBV7-9 | TGTGCCAGCAGCTTAGGGGGACAGCCTGGAAACACCATATATTTT | CASSLGGQPGNTIYF
15 | . | TRBJ2-5 | . | TRBV6-5 | TGTGCCAGCAGTTACTCCGGGGGGCGAGAGGAGACCCAGTACTTC | CASSYSGGREETQYF
18 | . | TRBJ1-5 | TRBD1 | TRBV11-3 | TGTGCCAGCAGCTTAGTCCGGCGGGGACAGGTTATTTATCAGCCCCAGCATTTT | CASSLVRRGQVIYQPQHF
17 | . | TRBJ2-7 | TRBD2 | TRBV7-2 | TGTGCCAGCAGCTTCGGATCCGGTAGCGGGCTCACCTACGAGCAGTACTTC | CASSFGSGSGLTYEQYF
13 | . | TRBJ2-7 | TRBD1 | TRBV27 | TGTGCCAGCAGCCTGGGGCGGACAGGCTGGGAGTACTTC | CASSLGRTGWEYF
18 | . | TRBJ2-1 | . | TRBV7-9 | TGTGCCAGCACCCTCCTACCCACGGGGGCCCGGCGAGGCAATGAGCAGTTCTTC | CASTLLPTGARRGNEQFF
14 | . | TRBJ2-7 | . | TRBV5-1 | TGCGCCAGCAGCTTGGAGGGGGATCCGGGCGAGCAGTACTTC | CASSLEGDPGEQYF
15 | . | TRBJ2-1 | . | TRBV7-3 | TGTGCCAGCAGCTTAATTTCGAGCACCTACAATGAGCAGTTCTTC | CASSLISSTYNEQFF
20 | . | TRBJ2-6 | . | TRBV12-2 | TGTGCAAGTCGCTTAGCCTCGACAGAGGGGTTCAGCTCTGGGGCCAACGTCCTGACTTTC | CASRLASTEGFSSGANVLTF
14 | . | TRBJ2-5 | TRBD2 | TRBV9 | TGTGCCAGCAGCGTAGGAAGCGGGAGAGAGACCCAGTACTTC | CASSVGSGRETQYF
13 | . | TRBJ2-1 | TRBD1 | TRBV19 | TGTGCCAGTAGTTCAGGACAGGGATATGGGGAGTTCTTC | CASSSGQGYGEFF
14 | . | TRBJ2-4 | . | TRBV10-3 | TGTGCCATCGGGTCGGGGGAGTTCAAAAACATTCAGTACTTC | CAIGSGEFKNIQYF
16 | . | TRBJ1-1 | . | TRBV14 | TGTGCCAGCAGCTACAGGGCAGGGGAGATAGTCACTGAAGCTTTCTTT | CASSYRAGEIVTEAFF
14 | once | TRBJ2-7 | . | TRBV23-1 | TGCGCCAGCAGTCAATGGGTGGCTTACTACGAGCAGTACTTC | CASSQWVAYYEQYF
15 | . | TRBJ1-3 | . | TRBV6-1 | TGTGCCAGCAAAATCAGGGTGGTAGGGGGAAACACCATATATTTT | CASKIRVVGGNTIYF
12 | . | TRBJ1-2 | . | TRBV27 | TGTGCCAGTAGCGGGGGGGGCTATGGCTACACCTTC | CASSGGGYGYTF
14 | . | TRBJ1-1 | . | TRBV18 | TGTGCCAGCTCACCCCGGGACACAACCACTGAAGCTTTCTTT | CASSPRDTTTEAFF
16 | . | TRBJ2-5 | TRBD1 | TRBV2 | TGTGCCAGCTCGACAGGGTCGAGGGGCTTACAAGAGACCCAGTACTTC | CASSTGSRGLQETQYF
16 | . | TRBJ2-1 | . | TRBV4-3 | TGCGCCAGCAGCGATACTAGGGGGAGCTCCTACAATGAGCAGTTCTTC | CASSDTRGSSYNEQFF
13 | few | TRBJ2-5 | TRBD1 | TRBV7-2 | TGTGCCAGCAAGTCAAGGGGGCGGGAGACCCAGTACTTC | CASKSRGRETQYF
11 | . | TRBJ2-1 | . | TRBV27 | TGTGCCAGCAGTTTTGGTGTGGAATGGGTCTTC | CASSFGVEWVF
12 | . | TRBJ2-1 | . | TRBV7-8 | TGTGCCAGCAGCTTACTAGGGGATGAGCAGTTCTTC | CASSLLGDEQFF
15 | . | TRBJ2-1 | TRBD2 | TRBV6-5 | TGTGCCAGCAGTCCCCGGACTAGCAGCTACAATGAGCAGTTCTTC | CASSPRTSSYNEQFF
13 | . | TRBJ1-6 | . | TRBV9 | TGTGCCAGCAGCGTAGGGGCTGGTTCACCCCTCCACTTT | CASSVGAGSPLHF
12 | . | TRBJ2-7 | . | TRBV7-2 | TGTGCCAGCAGCCCCCCGGGGCACGAGCAGTACTTC | CASSPPGHEQYF
12 | . | TRBJ2-1 | . | TRBV5-1 | TGCGCCAGCAATTTGGGCCCGCATGAGCAGTTCTTC | CASNLGPHEQFF
14 | . | TRBJ2-7 | . | TRBV2 | TGTGCCAGCAGTGAGCTGCAGGGCCCCTACGAGCAGTACTTC | CASSELQGPYEQYF
19 | . | TRBJ2-6 | TRBD2 | TRBV27 | TGTGCCAGCAGTTTATCGGAACTTGGACTAGCGCGAGGGGCCAACGTCCTGACTTTC | CASSLSELGLARGANVLTF
16 | . | TRBJ2-7 | TRBD2 | TRBV5-4 | TGTGCCAGCAGCTTATCGCCACTAGCGCGTTCCTACGAGCAGTACTTC | CASSLSPLARSYEQYF
14 | . | TRBJ2-7 | TRBD2 | TRBV28 | TGTGCCAGCAACTTCCAGCGGGAGGGTTACGAGCAGTACTTC | CASNFQREGYEQYF
15 | . | TRBJ2-3 | TRBD2 | TRBV2 | TGTGCCAGCAGTGAACTCTCTAGCGGGGGAGATACGCAGTATTTT | CASSELSSGGDTQYF
17 | few | TRBJ1-5 | TRBD1 | TRBV27 | TGTGCCAGCAGTTTATCGCACAGGGGGCGAAGGGATCAGCCCCAGCATTTT | CASSLSHRGRRDQPQHF
16 | once | TRBJ1-4 | TRBD1 | TRBV5-5 | TGTGCCAGCAGCCCTGACAGGGGAGGAACTAATGAAAAACTGTTTTTT | CASSPDRGGTNEKLFF
14 | . | TRBJ1-1 | . | TRBV6-6 | TGTGCCAGCAGCTTACGGGATGCGGGGGCTGAAGCTTTCTTT | CASSLRDAGAEAFF
16 | . | TRBJ2-5 | . | TRBV19 | TGTGCCAGTAGTATAGAAGCGGCGGGACCGATCGAGACCCAGTACTTC | CASSIEAAGPIETQYF
14 | . | TRBJ2-7 | . | TRBV9 | TGTGCCAGCAGCCCCGCGACAGGCCACTACGAGCAGTACTTC | CASSPATGHYEQYF
11 | . | TRBJ2-1 | . | TRBV11-2 | TGTGCCAGCAGTTTTTACAATGAGCAGTTCTTC | CASSFYNEQFF
13 | . | TRBJ1-5 | . | TRBV27 | TGTGCCAGCAGTGTAGGGGTGAATCAGCCCCAGCATTTT | CASSVGVNQPQHF
17 | . | TRBJ2-1 | TRBD2 | TRBV7-9 | TGTGCCAGCAGCCCAACTAGCGGGGGACTCTCCTACAATGAGCAGTTCTTC | CASSPTSGGLSYNEQFF
14 | . | TRBJ1-2 | TRBD1 | TRBV5-1 | TGCGCCAGCAGCTTTGGGACAGCCAACTATGGCTACACCTTC | CASSFGTANYGYTF
16 | . | TRBJ2-7 | . | TRBV5-5 | TGTGCCAGCAGCTTATCCCCCGGTGTCCCATCCTACGAGCAGTACTTC | CASSLSPGVPSYEQYF
13 | . | TRBJ2-5 | . | TRBV6-5 | TGTGCCAGCAGTTCACTAGTATCAGAGACCCAGTACTTC | CASSSLVSETQYF
15 | . | TRBJ2-3 | TRBD2 | TRBV5-1 | TGCGCCAGCAGCTTGAGTAGCGGGGGGCCAGATACGCAGTATTTT | CASSLSSGGPDTQYF
16 | . | TRBJ2-5 | TRBD1 | TRBV5-8 | TGTGCCAGCAGCTTCTCCCGTACCGGGACAGGGGAGACCCAGTACTTC | CASSFSRTGTGETQYF
16 | . | TRBJ1-5 | TRBD1 | TRBV5-5 | TGTGCCAGCAGCTTGGACAGGGGGGCAGCCAATCAGCCCCAGCATTTT | CASSLDRGAANQPQHF
14 | . | TRBJ2-7 | . | TRBV15 | TGTGCCACCAGCAGAGGGGCTAACTCCTACGAGCAGTACTTC | CATSRGANSYEQYF
16 | . | TRBJ2-5 | TRBD2 | TRBV4-1 | TGCGCCAGCAGCCCGGGACTAGCGGGACCTGAAGAGACCCAGTACTTC | CASSPGLAGPEETQYF
16 | . | TRBJ2-3 | TRBD2 | TRBV11-2 | TGTGCCAGCACCCGGGGGACTAGCGGGAGCACAGATACGCAGTATTTT | CASTRGTSGSTDTQYF
17 | . | TRBJ2-7 | TRBD1 | TRBV7-9 | TGTGCCAGCAGCTTACCGGTTCCGTCTACAGGGGGGTACGAGCAGTACTTC | CASSLPVPSTGGYEQYF
13 | . | TRBJ1-2 | . | TRBV7-2 | TGTGCCAGCAGCTCGACAGGTAGCTATGGCTACACCTTC | CASSSTGSYGYTF